The next 3 T cell receptor beta chains were all read from a single sample in a study of beta chain features in type 1 diabetes. Sequenced material consisted of expressed TCRB transcripts (all of the isolated RNA was reverse transcribed). Data came from immunoSEQ multiplex PCR; TCRdb stores just in-frame clones and leaves some out. The repertoire has hundreds of thousands of clones, 15% of them found once; the top ten carry more than 0.08%. What was sequenced was naive CD4+ T cells from blood. The receptors were sampled from a man younger than 35 in good health.

The chain carries TRBV27 and TRBJ2-3; D call uncertain. The length of the CDR3 is 16 residues. Germline values: CDR1 MNHEY, CDR2 SMNVEV (reference sequence). V was pared by 3 bases and J by 2 bases, with 15 bases between. Here the CDR3 reads CASSFGRFTNTDTQYF. As DNA, the CDR3 is TGTGCCAGCAGTTTCGGTCGGTTTACAAACACAGATACGCAGTATTTT.

The chain uses TRBV7-2 and TRBJ2-5; 14 bases agree with TRBD2. With V trimmed by 4 bases and J by 5 bases, 6 bases remained unmatched. The CDR3 runs to 16 residues. CDR1 SGHTA and CDR2 FQGNSA come from the germline V gene. The CDR3 coding sequence is TGTGCCAGCAGCTCCTGGACTAGCGGGAGGAGGGAGACCCAGTACTTC. It is translated as CASSSWTSGRRETQYF.

As DNA, the CDR3 is TGCGCCAGCAGCTTGGGCGACAGGGCCTCCTACAATGAGCAGTTCTTC. The encoded protein is CASSLGDRASYNEQFF. The chain joins TRBV5-1 to TRBJ2-1; TRBD1 matches at 7 bases. The CDR3 sequence is 16 residues long. V lost 0 bases and J lost 0; bases outside the gene matches: 3. The V gene's germline CDR1 is SGHRS and CDR2 YFSETQ.